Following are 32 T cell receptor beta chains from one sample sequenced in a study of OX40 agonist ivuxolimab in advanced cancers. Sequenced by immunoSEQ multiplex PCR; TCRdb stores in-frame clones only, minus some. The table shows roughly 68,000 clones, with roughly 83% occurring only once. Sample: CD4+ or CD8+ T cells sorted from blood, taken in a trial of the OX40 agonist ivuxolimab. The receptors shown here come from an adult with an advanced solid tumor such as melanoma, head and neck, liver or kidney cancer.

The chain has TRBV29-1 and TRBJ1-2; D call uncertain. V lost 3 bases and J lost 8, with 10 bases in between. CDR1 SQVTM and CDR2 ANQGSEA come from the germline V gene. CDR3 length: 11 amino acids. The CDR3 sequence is CSVDITGGYTF. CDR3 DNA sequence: TGCAGCGTTGACATCACGGGAGGCTACACCTTC.

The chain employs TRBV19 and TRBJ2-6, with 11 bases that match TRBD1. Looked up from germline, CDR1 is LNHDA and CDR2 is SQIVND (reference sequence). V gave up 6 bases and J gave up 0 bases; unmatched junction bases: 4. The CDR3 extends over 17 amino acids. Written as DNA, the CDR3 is TGTGCCAGTAGCCAGGGACAGGGGGTCTCTGGGGCCAACGTCCTGACTTTC. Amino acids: CASSQGQGVSGANVLTF.

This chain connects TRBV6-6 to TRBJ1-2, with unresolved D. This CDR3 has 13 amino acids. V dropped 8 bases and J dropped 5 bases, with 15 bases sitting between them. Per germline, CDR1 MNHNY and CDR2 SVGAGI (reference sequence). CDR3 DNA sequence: TGTGCCAGCGGCGCTCTCGACTCTTATGGCTACACCTTC. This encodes CASGALDSYGYTF.

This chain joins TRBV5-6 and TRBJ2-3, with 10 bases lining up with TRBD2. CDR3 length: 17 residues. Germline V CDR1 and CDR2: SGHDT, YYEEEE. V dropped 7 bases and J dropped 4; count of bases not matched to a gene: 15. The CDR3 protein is CASSPGKLAGIADTQYF. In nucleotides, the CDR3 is TGTGCCAGCTCACCAGGAAAACTAGCGGGGATCGCAGATACGCAGTATTTT.

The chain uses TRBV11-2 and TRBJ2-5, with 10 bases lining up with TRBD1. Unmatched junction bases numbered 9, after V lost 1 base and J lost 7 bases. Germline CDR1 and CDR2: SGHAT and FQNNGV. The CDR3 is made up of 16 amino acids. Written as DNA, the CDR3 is TGTGCCAGCAGCTTAGGATCCAGGGACAGGGGCCCGACCCAGTACTTC. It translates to CASSLGSRDRGPTQYF. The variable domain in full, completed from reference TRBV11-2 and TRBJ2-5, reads EAGVAQSPRYKIIEKRQSVAFWCNPISGHATLYWYQQILGQGPKLLIQFQNNGVVDDSQLPKDRFSAERLKGVDSTLKIQPAKLEDSAVYLCASSLGSRDRGPTQYFGPGTRLLVL.

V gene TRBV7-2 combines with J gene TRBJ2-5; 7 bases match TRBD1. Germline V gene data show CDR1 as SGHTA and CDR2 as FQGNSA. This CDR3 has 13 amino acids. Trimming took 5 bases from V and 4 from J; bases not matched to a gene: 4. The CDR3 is CASSPGTVETQYF. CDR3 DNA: TGTGCCAGCAGCCCAGGGACAGTAGAGACCCAGTACTTC. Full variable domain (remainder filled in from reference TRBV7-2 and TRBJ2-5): GAGVSQSPSNKVTEKGKDVELRCDPISGHTALYWYRQSLGQGLEFLIYFQGNSAPDKSGLPSDRFSAERTGGSVSTLTIQRTQQEDSAVYLCASSPGTVETQYFGPGTRLLVL.

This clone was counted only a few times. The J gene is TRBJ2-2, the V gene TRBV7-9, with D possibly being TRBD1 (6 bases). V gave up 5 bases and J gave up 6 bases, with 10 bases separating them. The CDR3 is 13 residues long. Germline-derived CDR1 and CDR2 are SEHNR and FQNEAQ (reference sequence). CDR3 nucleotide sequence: TGTGCCAGCAGCGACAGGCTTGCCGGGGAGCTGTTTTTT. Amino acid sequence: CASSDRLAGELFF.

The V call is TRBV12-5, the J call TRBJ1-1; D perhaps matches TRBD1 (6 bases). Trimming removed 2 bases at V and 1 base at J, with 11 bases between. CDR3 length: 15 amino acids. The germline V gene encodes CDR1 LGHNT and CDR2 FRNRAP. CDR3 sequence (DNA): TGTGCTAGTGGTTTGTGGACCAGGGGGAACACTGAAGCTTTCTTT. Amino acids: CASGLWTRGNTEAFF.

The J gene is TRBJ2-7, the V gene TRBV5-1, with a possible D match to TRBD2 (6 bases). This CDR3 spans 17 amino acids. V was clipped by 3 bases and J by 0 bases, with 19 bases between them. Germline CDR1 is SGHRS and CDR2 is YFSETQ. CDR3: CASSSVNSEGPSYEQYF. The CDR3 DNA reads TGCGCCAGCAGCTCCGTAAATTCGGAGGGGCCCTCCTACGAGCAGTACTTC.

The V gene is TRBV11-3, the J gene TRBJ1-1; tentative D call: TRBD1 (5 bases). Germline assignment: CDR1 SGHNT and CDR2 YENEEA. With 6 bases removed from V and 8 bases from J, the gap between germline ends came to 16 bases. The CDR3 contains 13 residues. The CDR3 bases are TGTGCCAGCAGGGCGTCCGGGGCACCCGAAGCTTTCTTT. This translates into CASRASGAPEAFF.

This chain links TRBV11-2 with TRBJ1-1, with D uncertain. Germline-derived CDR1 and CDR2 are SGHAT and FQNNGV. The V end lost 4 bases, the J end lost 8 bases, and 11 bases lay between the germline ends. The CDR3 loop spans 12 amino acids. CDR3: CASSSNGPEAFF. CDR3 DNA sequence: TGTGCCAGCAGCTCCAACGGTCCAGAAGCTTTCTTT. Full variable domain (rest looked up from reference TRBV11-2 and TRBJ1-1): EAGVAQSPRYKIIEKRQSVAFWCNPISGHATLYWYQQILGQGPKLLIQFQNNGVVDDSQLPKDRFSAERLKGVDSTLKIQPAKLEDSAVYLCASSSNGPEAFFGQGTRLTVV.

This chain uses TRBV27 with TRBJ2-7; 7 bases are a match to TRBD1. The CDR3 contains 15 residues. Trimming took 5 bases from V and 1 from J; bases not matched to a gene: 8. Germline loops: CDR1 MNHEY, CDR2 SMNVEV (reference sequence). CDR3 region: CASSPGTASSYEQYF. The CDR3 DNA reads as TGTGCCAGCAGTCCTGGGACAGCCTCATCCTACGAGCAGTACTTC.

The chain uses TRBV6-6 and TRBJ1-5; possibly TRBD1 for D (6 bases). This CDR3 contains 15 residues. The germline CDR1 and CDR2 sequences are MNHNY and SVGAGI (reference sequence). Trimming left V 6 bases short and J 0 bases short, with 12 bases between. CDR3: CASRQRTDSNQPQHF. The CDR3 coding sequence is TGTGCCAGCAGACAACGGACAGATAGCAATCAGCCCCAGCATTTT.

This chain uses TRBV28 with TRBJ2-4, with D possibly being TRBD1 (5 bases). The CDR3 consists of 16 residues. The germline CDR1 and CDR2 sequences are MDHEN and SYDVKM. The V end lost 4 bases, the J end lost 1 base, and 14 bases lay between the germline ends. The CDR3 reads CASSSWAGWAKNIQYF. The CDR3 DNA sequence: TGTGCCAGCAGTTCATGGGCAGGGTGGGCCAAAAACATTCAGTACTTC.

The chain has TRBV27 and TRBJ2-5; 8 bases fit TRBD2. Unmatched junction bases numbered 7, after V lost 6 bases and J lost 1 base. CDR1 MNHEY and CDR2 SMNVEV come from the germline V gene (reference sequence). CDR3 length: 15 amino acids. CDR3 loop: CASSPLRGAQETQYF. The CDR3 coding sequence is TGTGCCAGCAGCCCCCTGCGGGGGGCCCAAGAGACCCAGTACTTC.

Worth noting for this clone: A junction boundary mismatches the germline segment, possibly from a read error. CDR3 nucleotide sequence: TGTGCCAGCAGCGAAGACAGGCTCTCGCACACAGATACGCAGTATTTT. Translating it yields CASSEDRLSHTDTQYF. The V and J genes are TRBV2 and TRBJ2-3; tentatively, D is TRBD1 (6 bases). Germline lookup yields CDR1 SNHLY and CDR2 FYNNEI. This CDR3 is built from 16 residues. The whole variable domain, remainder taken from reference TRBV2 and TRBJ2-3, is EPEVTQTPSHQVTQMGQEVILRCVPISNHLYFYWYRQILGQKVEFLVSFYNNEISEKSEIFDDQFSVERPDGSNFTLKIRSTKLEDSAMYFCASSEDRLSHTDTQYFGPGTRLTVL.

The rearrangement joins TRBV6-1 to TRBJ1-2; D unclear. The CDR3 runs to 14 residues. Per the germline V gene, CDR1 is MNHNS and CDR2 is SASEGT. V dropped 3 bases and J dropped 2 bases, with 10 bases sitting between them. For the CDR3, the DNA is TGTGCCAGCAGTGAGGGTCCCGCCAACTATGGCTACACCTTC. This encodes CASSEGPANYGYTF.

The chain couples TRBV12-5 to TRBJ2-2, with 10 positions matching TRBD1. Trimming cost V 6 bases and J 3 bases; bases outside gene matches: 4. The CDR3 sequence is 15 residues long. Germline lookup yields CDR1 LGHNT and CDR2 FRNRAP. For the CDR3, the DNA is TGTGCTAGTGGATCCGGACAGGGGGACACCGGGGAGCTGTTTTTT. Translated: CASGSGQGDTGELFF.

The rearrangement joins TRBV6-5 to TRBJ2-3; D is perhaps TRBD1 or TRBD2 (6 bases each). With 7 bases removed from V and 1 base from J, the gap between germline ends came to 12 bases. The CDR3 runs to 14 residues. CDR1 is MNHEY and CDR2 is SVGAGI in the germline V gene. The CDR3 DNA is TGTGCCAGCACGGGGGCCAGGGGCACAGATACGCAGTATTTT. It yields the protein CASTGARGTDTQYF.

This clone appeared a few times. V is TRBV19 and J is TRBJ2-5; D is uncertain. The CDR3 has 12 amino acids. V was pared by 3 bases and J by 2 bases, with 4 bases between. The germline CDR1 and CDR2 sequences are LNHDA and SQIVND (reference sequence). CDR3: CASSMLQETQYF. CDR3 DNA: TGTGCCAGTAGTATGTTGCAAGAGACCCAGTACTTC.

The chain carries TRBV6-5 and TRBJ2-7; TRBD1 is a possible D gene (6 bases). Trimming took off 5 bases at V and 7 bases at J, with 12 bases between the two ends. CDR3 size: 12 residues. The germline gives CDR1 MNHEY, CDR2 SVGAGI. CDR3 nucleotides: TGTGCCAGCAGTGAGGCAGGGGAAGAGCAGTACTTC. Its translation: CASSEAGEEQYF.

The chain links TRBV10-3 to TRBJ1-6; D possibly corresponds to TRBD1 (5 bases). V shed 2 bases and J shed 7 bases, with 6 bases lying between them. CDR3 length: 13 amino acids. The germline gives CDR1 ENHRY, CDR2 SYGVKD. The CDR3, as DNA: TGTGCCATCAGTGAGACAGGAAATTCACCCCTCCACTTT. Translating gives CAISETGNSPLHF.

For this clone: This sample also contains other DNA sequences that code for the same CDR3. The CDR3 spells CASSLGGSSYEQYF. The CDR3 DNA is TGCGCCAGCAGCTTGGGTGGCAGCTCCTACGAGCAGTACTTC. The J gene is TRBJ2-7, the V gene TRBV5-1; D gene uncertain. V gave up 0 bases and J gave up 0 bases, with 7 bases separating them. There are 14 residues in the CDR3. Germline loops: CDR1 SGHRS, CDR2 YFSETQ.

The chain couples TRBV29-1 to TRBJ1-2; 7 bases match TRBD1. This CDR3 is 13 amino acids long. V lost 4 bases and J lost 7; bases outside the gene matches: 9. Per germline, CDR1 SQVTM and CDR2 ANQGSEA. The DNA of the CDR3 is TGCAGCGTTGGTCAGGGGGGTGTTCGTGGCTACACCTTC. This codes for CSVGQGGVRGYTF.

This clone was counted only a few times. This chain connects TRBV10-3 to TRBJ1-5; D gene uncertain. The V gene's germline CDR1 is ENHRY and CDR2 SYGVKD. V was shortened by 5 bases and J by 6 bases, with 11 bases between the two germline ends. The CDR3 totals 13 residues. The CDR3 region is CAISQQGAQPQHF. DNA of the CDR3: TGTGCCATCAGTCAACAAGGAGCTCAGCCCCAGCATTTT.

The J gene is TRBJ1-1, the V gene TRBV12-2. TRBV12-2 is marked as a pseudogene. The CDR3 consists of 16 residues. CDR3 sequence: CASRLARGPMNTEAFF. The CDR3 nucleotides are TGTGCAAGTCGCTTAGCCCGGGGGCCCATGAACACTGAAGCTTTCTTT.

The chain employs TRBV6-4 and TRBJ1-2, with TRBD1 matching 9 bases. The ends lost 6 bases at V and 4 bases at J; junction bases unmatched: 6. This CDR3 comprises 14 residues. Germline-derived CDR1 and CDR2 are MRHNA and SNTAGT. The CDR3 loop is CASRRSDRGYGYTF. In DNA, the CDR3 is TGTGCCAGCAGACGCTCGGACAGGGGCTATGGCTACACCTTC.

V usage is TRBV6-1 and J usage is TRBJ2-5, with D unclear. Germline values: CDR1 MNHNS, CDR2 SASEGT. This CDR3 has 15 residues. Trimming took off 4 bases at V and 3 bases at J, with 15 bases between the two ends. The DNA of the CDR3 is TGTGCCAGCAGTGGTCAAAGGTCTTGGGAAGAGACCCAGTACTTC. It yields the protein CASSGQRSWEETQYF.

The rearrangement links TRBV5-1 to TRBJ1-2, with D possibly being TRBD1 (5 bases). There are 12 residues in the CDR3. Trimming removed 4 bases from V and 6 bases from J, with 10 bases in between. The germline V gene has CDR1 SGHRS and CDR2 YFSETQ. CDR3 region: CASSPRGDGYTF. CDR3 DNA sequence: TGCGCCAGCAGCCCTAGGGGAGATGGCTACACCTTC. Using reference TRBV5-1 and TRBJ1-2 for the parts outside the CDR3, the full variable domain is KAGVTQTPRYLIKTRGQQVTLSCSPISGHRSVSWYQQTPGQGLQFLFEYFSETQRNKGNFPGRFSGRQFSNSRSEMNVSTLELGDSALYLCASSPRGDGYTFGSGTRLTVV.

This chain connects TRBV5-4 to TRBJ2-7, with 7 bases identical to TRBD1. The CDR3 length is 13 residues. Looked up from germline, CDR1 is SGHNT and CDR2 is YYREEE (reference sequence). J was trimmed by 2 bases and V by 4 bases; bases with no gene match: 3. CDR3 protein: CASSQTGTYEQYF. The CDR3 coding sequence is TGTGCCAGCAGCCAGACAGGGACCTACGAGCAGTACTTC.

The CDR3 nucleotides are TGTGCCAGTAGATTGGGGACAGCCGGATCTTCACCCCTCCACTTT. This codes for CASRLGTAGSSPLHF. V is TRBV19 and J is TRBJ1-6; 7 bases are shared with TRBD1. V dropped 6 bases and J dropped 9; count of bases not matched to a gene: 11. Germline CDR1 and CDR2: LNHDA and SQIVND (reference sequence). The CDR3 sequence is 15 residues long.

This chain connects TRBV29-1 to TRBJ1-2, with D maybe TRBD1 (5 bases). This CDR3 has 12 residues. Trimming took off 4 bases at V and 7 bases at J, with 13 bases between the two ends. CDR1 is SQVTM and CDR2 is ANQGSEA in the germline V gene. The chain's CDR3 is CSVGSRVAGYTF. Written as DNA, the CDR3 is TGCAGCGTTGGGTCCAGGGTCGCTGGCTACACCTTC.